The entry below gives a single TCR beta chain sequence along with its context. Time point described: peripheral blood 6 weeks after treatment start. Disease in patients was locally advanced or metastatic urothelial carcinoma. CDR1 and CDR2 (germline): KGHSH, LQKENI. V trimming: 3 bases; J trimming: 5 bases; junction bases outside the gene matches: 9. This CDR3 has 15 residues. This record comes from a study of PD-L1 blockade in urothelial cancer. Overall study context: Blood was tested 3 weeks (second dose) and 6 weeks into treatment.

The data were produced by immunoSEQ multiplex PCR, yet TCRdb's version contains in-frame clones alone and is incomplete. Here the sample spans about 50,000 clones, roughly 80% being singletons. The sample here was PBMCs, taken around atezolizumab (anti-PD-L1) treatment. This clonotype was sampled from a man aged 70-80 years with urothelial cancer. The V and J genes are TRBV18 and TRBJ1-1; 7 positions agree with TRBD1. The CDR3 region is CASSPSEGAKTEAFF. The CDR3 coding sequence is TGTGCCAGCTCACCCTCGGAGGGGGCAAAAACTGAAGCTTTCTTT.